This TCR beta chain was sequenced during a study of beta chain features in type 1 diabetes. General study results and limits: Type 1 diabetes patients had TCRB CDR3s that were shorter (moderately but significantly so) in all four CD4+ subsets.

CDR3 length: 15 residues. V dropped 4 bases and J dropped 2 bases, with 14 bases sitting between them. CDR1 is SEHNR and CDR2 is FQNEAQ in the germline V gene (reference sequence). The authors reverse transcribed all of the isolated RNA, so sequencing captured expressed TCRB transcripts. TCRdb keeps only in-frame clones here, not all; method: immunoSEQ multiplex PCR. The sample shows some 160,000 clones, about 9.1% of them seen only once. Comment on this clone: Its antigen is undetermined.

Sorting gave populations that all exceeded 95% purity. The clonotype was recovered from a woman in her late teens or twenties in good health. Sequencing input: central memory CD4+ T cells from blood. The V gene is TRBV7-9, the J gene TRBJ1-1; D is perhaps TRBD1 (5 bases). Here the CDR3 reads CASSSRTIANTEAFF. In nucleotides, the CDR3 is TGTGCCAGCAGCTCCCGGACAATCGCAAACACTGAAGCTTTCTTT.